The clone carrying this TCR beta chain has only a few counts. Its specificity is not known. A NOSPECS grade of at least 4, a Clinical Activity Score of at least 3 and duration under 3 months were recorded in ophthalmopathy patients. The sample originates from a study of T cells in Graves' hyperthyroidism and ophthalmopathy. Study results and caveats: The majority of expanded thyroid clonotypes above 0.001 also appeared in blood.

Template material for amplifying TCR beta CDR3 regions consisted of RNA transcripts. First-round RT-PCR targeting the TCR CDR3 was performed with the HTBI primer set. TCRdb reprocessed the multiplex PCR reads via MiXCR and lists one record per CDR3 protein. This sample carries approximately 530,000 distinct CDR3 sequences, just under 20% of them seen once, and the ten largest clones take roughly 44%. Germline CDR1 reads SGHRS; CDR2 reads YFSETQ. The V and J ends lost 3 bases and 5 bases respectively, with 15 bases between them. The CDR3 totals 14 residues. The clonotype comes from a man aged 35 to 55 with Graves' ophthalmopathy. The chain has TRBV5-1 and TRBJ2-7, with D perhaps given as TRBD1 or TRBD2 (5 bases each). What was sequenced was blood. The CDR3 spells CASSSFRRGDEQYF. In DNA, the CDR3 is TGCGCCAGCAGCTCTTTCCGGAGAGGGGACGAGCAGTACTTC. The full variable domain, its missing parts supplied by reference TRBV5-1 and TRBJ2-7, is KAGVTQTPRYLIKTRGQQVTLSCSPISGHRSVSWYQQTPGQGLQFLFEYFSETQRNKGNFPGRFSGRQFSNSRSEMNVSTLELGDSALYLCASSSFRRGDEQYFGPGTRLTVT.